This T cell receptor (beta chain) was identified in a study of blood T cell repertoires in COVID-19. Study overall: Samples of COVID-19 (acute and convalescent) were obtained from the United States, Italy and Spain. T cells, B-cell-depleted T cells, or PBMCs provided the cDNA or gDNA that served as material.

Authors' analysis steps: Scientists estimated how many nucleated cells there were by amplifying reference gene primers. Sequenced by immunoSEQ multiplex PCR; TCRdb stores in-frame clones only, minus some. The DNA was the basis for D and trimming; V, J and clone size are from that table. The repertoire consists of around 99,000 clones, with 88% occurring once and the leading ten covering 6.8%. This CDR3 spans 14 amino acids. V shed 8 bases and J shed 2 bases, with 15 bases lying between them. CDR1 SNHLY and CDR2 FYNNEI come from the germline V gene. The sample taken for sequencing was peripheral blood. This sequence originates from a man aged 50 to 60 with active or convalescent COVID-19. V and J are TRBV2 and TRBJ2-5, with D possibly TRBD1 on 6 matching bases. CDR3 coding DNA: TGTGCCAGCGGCAGGGGACGCGGGCAAGAGACCCAGTACTTC. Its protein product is CASGRGRGQETQYF.